This is a list of T cell receptor beta chains from one sample in a study of OX40 agonist ivuxolimab in advanced cancers. The data were produced by immunoSEQ multiplex PCR, yet TCRdb's version contains in-frame clones alone and is incomplete. The sample lists roughly 62,000 clones, around 80% occurring once. The specimen comprised CD4+ or CD8+ T cells sorted from blood, sampled in a trial of the OX40 agonist ivuxolimab. The origin of the receptors is an adult with an advanced solid tumor such as melanoma, head and neck, liver or kidney cancer. CDR3s include the opening cysteine and the closing phenylalanine or tryptophan. D genes are given only for firm matches. Clone size is given for some rows only: seen once, a few or many times, or a class if the clone is expanded.

j_gene: TRBJ1-1; d_gene: TRBD1; abundance: .; v_gene: TRBV6-5; CDR3aa: CASRRQGVAEAFF; CDR3nt: TGTGCCAGCAGGAGACAGGGGGTGGCTGAAGCTTTCTTT
j_gene: TRBJ1-2; d_gene: TRBD1; abundance: .; v_gene: TRBV7-9; CDR3aa: CASSSAGTGASYGYTF; CDR3nt: TGTGCCAGCAGCTCAGCCGGGACAGGGGCTAGCTATGGCTACACCTTC
j_gene: TRBJ2-7; d_gene: .; abundance: .; v_gene: TRBV21-1; CDR3aa: CASSKGPYEQYF; CDR3nt: TGTGCCAGCAGCAAAGGCCCCTACGAGCAGTACTTC
j_gene: TRBJ2-3; d_gene: TRBD2; abundance: .; v_gene: TRBV11-2; CDR3aa: CASSSQLAGGRLGTDTQYF; CDR3nt: TGTGCCAGCAGCTCACAACTAGCGGGGGGGCGGCTCGGCACAGATACGCAGTATTTT
j_gene: TRBJ1-5; d_gene: .; abundance: few; v_gene: TRBV4-1; CDR3aa: CASSQVVSAHQPQHF; CDR3nt: TGCGCCAGCAGCCAAGTAGTCAGCGCTCATCAGCCCCAGCATTTT
j_gene: TRBJ1-1; d_gene: .; abundance: .; v_gene: TRBV7-3; CDR3aa: CASSPGRSTEAFF; CDR3nt: TGTGCCAGCAGCCCTGGTCGGTCCACTGAAGCTTTCTTT
j_gene: TRBJ1-4; d_gene: .; abundance: few; v_gene: TRBV15; CDR3aa: CATSSPLPNEKLFF; CDR3nt: TGTGCCACCAGCAGTCCCCTCCCCAATGAAAAACTGTTTTTT
j_gene: TRBJ1-1; d_gene: TRBD1; abundance: .; v_gene: TRBV19; CDR3aa: CATRRDTGTGAMNTEAFF; CDR3nt: TGTGCCACTAGGCGAGACACCGGGACAGGGGCCATGAACACTGAAGCTTTCTTT
j_gene: TRBJ1-3; d_gene: .; abundance: once; v_gene: TRBV7-2; CDR3aa: CASSLSGNTIYF; CDR3nt: TGTGCCAGCAGCTTAAGTGGAAACACCATATATTTT
j_gene: TRBJ1-1; d_gene: .; abundance: once; v_gene: TRBV28; CDR3aa: CASSLGTEAFF; CDR3nt: TGTGCCAGCAGTTTGGGCACTGAAGCTTTCTTT
j_gene: TRBJ2-1; d_gene: TRBD2; abundance: .; v_gene: TRBV5-6; CDR3aa: CASSPGLVRGDEQFF; CDR3nt: TGTGCCAGCAGCCCGGGACTAGTGAGGGGGGATGAGCAGTTCTTC
j_gene: TRBJ2-1; d_gene: .; abundance: .; v_gene: TRBV23-1; CDR3aa: CASRTTFPTHREQFF; CDR3nt: TGCGCCAGCAGAACGACCTTCCCTACCCACCGTGAGCAGTTCTTC
j_gene: TRBJ1-1; d_gene: .; abundance: .; v_gene: TRBV6-6; CDR3aa: CASSLDPENTEAFF; CDR3nt: TGTGCCAGCAGTTTAGATCCAGAGAACACTGAAGCTTTCTTT
j_gene: TRBJ2-5; d_gene: .; abundance: .; v_gene: TRBV6-6; CDR3aa: CASRRTGGETQYF; CDR3nt: TGTGCCAGCAGACGGACAGGAGGGGAGACCCAGTACTTC
j_gene: TRBJ1-1; d_gene: .; abundance: .; v_gene: TRBV2; CDR3aa: CASSESRGWAEAFF; CDR3nt: TGTGCCAGCAGTGAAAGTAGGGGTTGGGCTGAAGCTTTCTTT
j_gene: TRBJ1-1; d_gene: .; abundance: .; v_gene: TRBV7-9; CDR3aa: CASSSRGIVGTEAFF; CDR3nt: TGTGCCAGCAGCTCGAGGGGTATCGTAGGCACTGAAGCTTTCTTT
j_gene: TRBJ2-1; d_gene: .; abundance: .; v_gene: TRBV7-2; CDR3aa: CASSAGPRPGNEQFF; CDR3nt: TGTGCCAGCAGCGCCGGGCCGAGACCGGGCAATGAGCAGTTCTTC
j_gene: TRBJ2-2; d_gene: .; abundance: .; v_gene: TRBV6-1; CDR3aa: CASRTGNTGELFF; CDR3nt: TGTGCCAGCAGGACAGGGAACACCGGGGAGCTGTTTTTT
j_gene: TRBJ1-6; d_gene: .; abundance: .; v_gene: TRBV6-5; CDR3aa: CASSPDTPSPLHF; CDR3nt: TGTGCCAGCAGCCCGGACACCCCGTCACCCCTCCACTTT
j_gene: TRBJ2-1; d_gene: .; abundance: .; v_gene: TRBV9; CDR3aa: CASSVSGGNEQFF; CDR3nt: TGTGCCAGCAGCGTGTCCGGGGGCAATGAGCAGTTCTTC
j_gene: TRBJ1-3; d_gene: .; abundance: .; v_gene: TRBV6-1; CDR3aa: CASSEALAGNTIYF; CDR3nt: TGTGCCAGCAGTGAAGCGTTGGCTGGAAACACCATATATTTT
j_gene: TRBJ1-6; d_gene: TRBD1; abundance: .; v_gene: TRBV9; CDR3aa: CASSTGQGTSSPLHF; CDR3nt: TGTGCCAGCAGTACGGGACAGGGGACAAGCTCACCCCTCCACTTT
j_gene: TRBJ1-2; d_gene: .; abundance: once; v_gene: TRBV7-2; CDR3aa: CASSTRWGEDTF; CDR3nt: TGTGCCAGCAGCACCCGTTGGGGGGAAGACACCTTC
j_gene: TRBJ2-1; d_gene: .; abundance: .; v_gene: TRBV4-3; CDR3aa: CASSPGGSYNEQFF; CDR3nt: TGCGCCAGCAGCCCAGGAGGATCCTACAATGAGCAGTTCTTC
j_gene: TRBJ2-5; d_gene: TRBD2; abundance: .; v_gene: TRBV4-1; CDR3aa: CASSQELAGETQYF; CDR3nt: TGCGCCAGCAGCCAAGAACTAGCGGGAGAGACCCAGTACTTC
j_gene: TRBJ2-7; d_gene: .; abundance: .; v_gene: TRBV6-6; CDR3aa: CASSYDYEQYF; CDR3nt: TGTGCCAGCAGTTACGACTACGAGCAGTACTTC
j_gene: TRBJ2-7; d_gene: .; abundance: .; v_gene: TRBV6-5; CDR3aa: CASRTLWGYEQYF; CDR3nt: TGTGCCAGCAGAACCCTCTGGGGATACGAGCAGTACTTC
j_gene: TRBJ1-4; d_gene: .; abundance: .; v_gene: TRBV7-2; CDR3aa: CASSFSMDHNEKLFF; CDR3nt: TGTGCCAGCAGCTTCTCTATGGACCATAATGAAAAACTGTTTTTT
j_gene: TRBJ1-4; d_gene: TRBD1; abundance: once; v_gene: TRBV2; CDR3aa: CASSEDRGRGSGKLFF; CDR3nt: TGTGCCAGCAGTGAGGACAGGGGGCGCGGTAGCGGAAAACTGTTTTTT
j_gene: TRBJ1-2; d_gene: .; abundance: .; v_gene: TRBV5-1; CDR3aa: CASSLVGVAVRGYTF; CDR3nt: TGCGCCAGCAGCTTGGTCGGAGTGGCAGTCCGGGGCTACACCTTC